The 21 T cell receptor beta chains listed next were all sequenced from one sample in a study of memory CD4+ T cells and cytomegalovirus serostatus. Assay: immunoSEQ multiplex PCR; the TCRdb copy retains only in-frame clones and omits some. This table holds tens of thousands of clones, 75% to 85% found once. The sort gate was single viable CD3+CD4+CD8-CD45RO+ cells for memory CD4+ T cells. Source material: memory CD4+ T cells from blood. The source is an adult in good health and CMV-seronegative.

The chain couples TRBV7-2 to TRBJ2-1, with D possibly being TRBD2 (6 bases). V was cut by 6 bases and J by 7 bases, with 13 bases left in between. The CDR3 sequence is 13 residues long. Germline V gene data show CDR1 as SGHTA and CDR2 as FQGNSA. The CDR3 reads CASSNGGPNEQFF. The CDR3 region has the DNA TGTGCCAGCAGTAACGGGGGTCCTAATGAGCAGTTCTTC.

This chain connects TRBV2 to TRBJ2-5; no definite D call. The CDR3 spans 12 residues. Trimming shortened V by 6 bases and J by 0 bases, and 5 bases separated the two germline ends. Germline V gene lookup returns CDR1 SNHLY and CDR2 FYNNEI. The CDR3 nucleotides read TGTGCCAGCAGCCCAAACCAAGAGACCCAGTACTTC. Encoded protein: CASSPNQETQYF.

The chain employs TRBV6-5 and TRBJ1-1; 7 nucleotides line up with TRBD1. V shed 7 bases and J 1 base; nucleotides not matched to a gene: 6. This CDR3 is built from 14 residues. Germline V gene sequence: CDR1 MNHEY, CDR2 SVGAGI. CDR3 amino acids: CASTRQGPNTEAFF. CDR3 nucleotides: TGTGCCAGCACTCGACAGGGACCGAACACTGAAGCTTTCTTT.

The genes are TRBV30 and TRBJ1-2, with D perhaps TRBD1 (5 bases). V lost 5 bases and J 6 bases, leaving 19 bases between the germline ends. The germline CDR1 and CDR2 sequences are GTSNPN and SVGIG (reference sequence). The CDR3 loop spans 14 amino acids. The CDR3 loop reads CAWARDRPRDGYTF. The CDR3 region has the DNA TGTGCCTGGGCCCGGGACCGACCCAGAGATGGCTACACCTTC.

This clone has a handful of counts. The chain recombines TRBV2 with TRBJ2-3; D is unclear. The germline gives CDR1 SNHLY, CDR2 FYNNEI. V shed 6 bases and J shed 5 bases, with 9 bases lying between them. The CDR3 contains 12 residues. CDR3 amino acids: CASRSHGDTQYF. DNA of the CDR3: TGTGCCAGCAGATCTCACGGAGATACGCAGTATTTT. The complete variable domain, with remaining parts taken from reference TRBV2 and TRBJ2-3, reads EPEVTQTPSHQVTQMGQEVILRCVPISNHLYFYWYRQILGQKVEFLVSFYNNEISEKSEIFDDQFSVERPDGSNFTLKIRSTKLEDSAMYFCASRSHGDTQYFGPGTRLTVL.

This chain joins TRBV29-1 and TRBJ2-5, with TRBD2 matching 14 bases. Germline CDR1 reads SQVTM; CDR2 reads ANQGSEA. Unmatched junction bases numbered 4, after V lost 6 bases and J lost 7 bases. The CDR3 runs to 13 residues. The CDR3 region has the DNA TGCAGCGTCGGGACTAGCGGGAGCGGGACCCAGTACTTC. Its protein product is CSVGTSGSGTQYF. Full variable domain (missing parts from reference TRBV29-1 and TRBJ2-5): SAVISQKPSRDICQRGTSLTIQCQVDSQVTMMFWYRQQPGQSLTLIATANQGSEATYESGFVIDKFPISRPNLTFSTLTVSNMSPEDSSIYLCSVGTSGSGTQYFGPGTRLLVL.

CDR3 nucleotides: TGTGCCAGCAGCGTCCGGGGAAATGGCTATGGCTACACCTTC. Translation gives CASSVRGNGYGYTF. J is TRBJ1-2 and V is TRBV9, with D uncertain. Germline loops: CDR1 SGDLS, CDR2 YYNGEE. V was clipped by 2 bases and J by 4 bases, with 12 bases between them. The CDR3 extends over 14 amino acids.

J is TRBJ2-1 and V is TRBV9, with 12 bases lining up with TRBD2. Germline V CDR1 and CDR2: SGDLS, YYNGEE. V shed 1 base and J 4 bases; nucleotides not matched to a gene: 3. This CDR3 has 16 residues. CDR3: CASSVRLAGAYNEQFF. The DNA for the CDR3 is TGTGCCAGCAGCGTAAGACTAGCGGGAGCTTACAATGAGCAGTTCTTC. Complete variable domain (other parts from reference TRBV9 and TRBJ2-1): DSGVTQTPKHLITATGQRVTLRCSPRSGDLSVYWYQQSLDQGLQFLIQYYNGEERAKGNILERFSAQQFPDLHSELNLSSLELGDSALYFCASSVRLAGAYNEQFFGPGTRLTVL.

The V and J genes are TRBV5-6 and TRBJ2-7, with D perhaps assigned TRBD1 or TRBD2 (6 bases each). CDR3 length: 14 amino acids. Per germline, CDR1 SGHDT and CDR2 YYEEEE. V lost 5 bases to trimming and J lost 2 bases, with 14 bases between them. The CDR3 DNA follows: TGTGCCAGCAGTCGCGGGACATACACCTACGAGCAGTACTTC. Protein product: CASSRGTYTYEQYF.

The V call is TRBV7-2, the J call TRBJ2-5; 8 bases are a match to TRBD2. Per the germline V gene, CDR1 is SGHTA and CDR2 is FQGNSA. Unmatched junction bases numbered 7, after V lost 5 bases and J lost 5 bases. The CDR3 runs to 14 residues. CDR3 region: CASSGGTRGETQYF. The CDR3 DNA reads TGTGCCAGCAGCGGAGGGACTAGAGGGGAGACCCAGTACTTC.

The V gene is TRBV9, the J gene TRBJ2-3; 12 nucleotides match TRBD2. V gave up 0 bases and J gave up 1 base; unmatched junction bases: 0. The CDR3 loop spans 16 amino acids. Germline CDR1 and CDR2: SGDLS and YYNGEE. CDR3 DNA: TGTGCCAGCAGCGTAGGACTAGCGGGGGGCACAGATACGCAGTATTTT. Translating gives CASSVGLAGGTDTQYF.

This clone was seen once. The CDR3 reads CASSFLGGDTDTQYF. CDR3 bases: TGTGCCAGCAGCTTTTTAGGGGGAGACACAGATACGCAGTATTTT. The V and J genes are TRBV7-9 and TRBJ2-3; tentative D call: TRBD1 (6 bases). With 3 bases removed from V and 2 bases from J, the gap between germline ends came to 12 bases. The CDR3 runs 15 residues. The V gene's germline CDR1 is SEHNR and CDR2 FQNEAQ (reference sequence). Using reference TRBV7-9 and TRBJ2-3 for the parts outside the CDR3, the full variable domain is DTGVSQNPRHKITKRGQNVTFRCDPISEHNRLYWYRQTLGQGPEFLTYFQNEAQLEKSRLLSDRFSAERPKGSFSTLEIQRTEQGDSAMYLCASSFLGGDTDTQYFGPGTRLTVL.

This chain links TRBV5-6 with TRBJ2-5; D call uncertain. Germline CDR1 reads SGHDT; CDR2 reads YYEEEE. This CDR3 comprises 14 residues. V was shortened by 0 bases and J by 2 bases, with 8 bases between the two germline ends. The CDR3 sequence: CASSLVGPQETQYF. The CDR3 bases are TGTGCCAGCAGCTTGGTTGGCCCGCAAGAGACCCAGTACTTC. Based on the CDR3 plus reference TRBV5-6 and TRBJ2-5, the full variable domain is DAGVTQSPTHLIKTRGQQVTLRCSPKSGHDTVSWYQQALGQGPQFIFQYYEEEERQRGNFPDRFSGHQFPNYSSELNVNALLLGDSALYLCASSLVGPQETQYFGPGTRLLVL.

The sample holds a few counts of this clone. The gene calls are TRBV30 and TRBJ1-4; D is undetermined. CDR1 is GTSNPN and CDR2 is SVGIG in the germline V gene (reference sequence). Trimming removed 2 bases from V and 4 bases from J, with 8 bases in between. CDR3 length: 13 amino acids. CDR3 DNA sequence: TGTGCCTGGAGTACCAGGTTTAATGAAAAACTGTTTTTT. Protein product: CAWSTRFNEKLFF.

V usage is TRBV10-1 and J usage is TRBJ2-5; D is undetermined. The J call is uncertain, as TRBJ2-7 better fits the DNA end. The germline CDR1 and CDR2 sequences are WNHNN and SYGVQD (reference sequence). The length of the CDR3 is 13 residues. CDR3 coding DNA: TGCGCCAGCAGTCCCGACCACACCTACGAGCAGTACTTC. Amino acids: CASSPDHTYEQYF.

V and J are TRBV7-2 and TRBJ1-1, with 9 bases lining up with TRBD1. V shed 1 base and J 6 bases; nucleotides not matched to a gene: 6. Per the germline V gene, CDR1 is SGHTA and CDR2 is FQGNSA. The CDR3 is made up of 15 amino acids. The CDR3 loop reads CASSLVAGTGSEAFF. The CDR3, as DNA: TGTGCCAGCAGCTTAGTGGCCGGGACAGGGTCTGAAGCTTTCTTT.

This chain connects TRBV30 to TRBJ2-1; D is unresolved. This CDR3 region has 14 residues. V was pared by 1 base and J by 4 bases, with 11 bases between. Germline values: CDR1 GTSNPN, CDR2 SVGIG (reference sequence). CDR3 sequence reads: CAWSGSSLYNEQFF. CDR3 nucleotides: TGTGCCTGGAGTGGGAGCAGCCTTTACAATGAGCAGTTCTTC.

Here the CDR3 DNA reads TGTGCCAGCAGCAGGCCTCGAAAGACCTATGGCTACACCTTC. This gives the protein CASSRPRKTYGYTF. The chain joins TRBV7-6 to TRBJ1-2, with D unresolved. Germline CDR1 is SGHVS and CDR2 is FNYEAQ. The CDR3 has 14 residues. The V end lost 5 bases, the J end lost 4 bases, and 14 bases lay between the germline ends.

V and J are TRBV5-1 and TRBJ2-7; a possible D gene is TRBD2 (5 bases). This CDR3 contains 15 residues. V was trimmed by 4 bases and J by 2 bases, leaving 16 bases between them. Germline CDR1 reads SGHRS; CDR2 reads YFSETQ. The CDR3 DNA reads as TGCGCCAGCAGCGCGGGCAGTGCGCCCACCTACGAGCAGTACTTC. Encoded protein: CASSAGSAPTYEQYF.

The V call is TRBV7-2, the J call TRBJ2-1, with 9 bases that match TRBD2. V trimming: 1 base; J trimming: 8 bases; junction bases outside the gene matches: 3. The CDR3 loop spans 14 amino acids. Germline V gene lookup returns CDR1 SGHTA and CDR2 FQGNSA. CDR3 amino acids: CASSLVSGRDEQFF. DNA of the CDR3: TGTGCCAGCAGCTTAGTTAGCGGGAGAGATGAGCAGTTCTTC.

J is TRBJ1-5 and V is TRBV5-1, with D maybe TRBD1 (5 bases). The V end lost 2 bases, the J end lost 9 bases, and 12 bases lay between the germline ends. The CDR3 has 13 amino acids. Germline lookup yields CDR1 SGHRS and CDR2 YFSETQ. The chain's CDR3 is CASSLSPGMPQHF. CDR3 coding DNA: TGCGCCAGCAGCTTAAGCCCAGGGATGCCCCAGCATTTT.